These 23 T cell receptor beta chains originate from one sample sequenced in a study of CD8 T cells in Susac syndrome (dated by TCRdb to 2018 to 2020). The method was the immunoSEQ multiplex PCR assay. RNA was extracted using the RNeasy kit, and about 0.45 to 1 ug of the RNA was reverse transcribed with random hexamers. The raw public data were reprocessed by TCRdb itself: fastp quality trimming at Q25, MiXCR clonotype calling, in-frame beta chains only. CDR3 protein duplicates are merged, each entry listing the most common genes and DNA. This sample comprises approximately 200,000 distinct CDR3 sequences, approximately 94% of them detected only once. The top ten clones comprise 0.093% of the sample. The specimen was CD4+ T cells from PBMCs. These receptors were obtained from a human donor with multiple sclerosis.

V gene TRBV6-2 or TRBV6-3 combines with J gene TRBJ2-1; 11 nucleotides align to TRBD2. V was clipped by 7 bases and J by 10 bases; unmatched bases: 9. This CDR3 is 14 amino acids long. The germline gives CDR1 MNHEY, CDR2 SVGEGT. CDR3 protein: CASKGLAGGNEQFF. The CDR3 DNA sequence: TGTGCCAGCAAGGGCCTAGCGGGGGGTAACGAGCAGTTCTTC.

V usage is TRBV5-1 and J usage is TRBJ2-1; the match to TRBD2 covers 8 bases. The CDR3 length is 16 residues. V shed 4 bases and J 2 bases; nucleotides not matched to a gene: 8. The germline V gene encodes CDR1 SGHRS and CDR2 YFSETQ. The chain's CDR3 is CASSTVAGSAYNEQFF. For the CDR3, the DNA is TGCGCCAGCAGCACCGTAGCGGGGAGCGCCTACAATGAGCAGTTCTTC. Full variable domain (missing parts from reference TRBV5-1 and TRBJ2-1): KAGVTQTPRYLIKTRGQQVTLSCSPISGHRSVSWYQQTPGQGLQFLFEYFSETQRNKGNFPGRFSGRQFSNSRSEMNVSTLELGDSALYLCASSTVAGSAYNEQFFGPGTRLTVL.

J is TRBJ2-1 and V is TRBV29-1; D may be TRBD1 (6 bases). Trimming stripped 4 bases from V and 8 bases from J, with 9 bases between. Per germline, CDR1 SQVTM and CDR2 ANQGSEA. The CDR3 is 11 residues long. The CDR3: CSVGGHDEQFF. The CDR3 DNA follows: TGCAGCGTTGGGGGACATGATGAGCAGTTCTTC.

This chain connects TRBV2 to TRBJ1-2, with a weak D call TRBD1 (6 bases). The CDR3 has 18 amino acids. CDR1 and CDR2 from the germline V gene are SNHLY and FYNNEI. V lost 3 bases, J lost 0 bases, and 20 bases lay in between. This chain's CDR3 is CASSDPKAGTPTNYGYTF. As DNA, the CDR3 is TGTGCCAGCAGTGACCCTAAAGCCGGGACACCCACTAACTATGGCTACACCTTC. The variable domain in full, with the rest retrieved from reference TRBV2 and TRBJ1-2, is EPEVTQTPSHQVTQMGQEVILRCVPISNHLYFYWYRQILGQKVEFLVSFYNNEISEKSEIFDDQFSVERPDGSNFTLKIRSTKLEDSAMYFCASSDPKAGTPTNYGYTFGSGTRLTVV.

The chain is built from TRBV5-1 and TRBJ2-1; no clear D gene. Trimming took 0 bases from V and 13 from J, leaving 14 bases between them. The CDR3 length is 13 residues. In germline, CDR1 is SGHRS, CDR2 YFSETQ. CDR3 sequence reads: CASSLDVSGTQFF. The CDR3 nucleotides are TGCGCCAGCAGCTTGGACGTATCGGGCACACAGTTCTTC.

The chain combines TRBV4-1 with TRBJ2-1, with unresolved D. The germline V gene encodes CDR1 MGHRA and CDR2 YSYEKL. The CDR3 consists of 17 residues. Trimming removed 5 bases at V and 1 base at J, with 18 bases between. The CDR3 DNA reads TGCGCCAGCAGCTTCAGAAAGGCGTCTGAGTCCTACAATGAGCAGTTCTTC. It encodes CASSFRKASESYNEQFF.

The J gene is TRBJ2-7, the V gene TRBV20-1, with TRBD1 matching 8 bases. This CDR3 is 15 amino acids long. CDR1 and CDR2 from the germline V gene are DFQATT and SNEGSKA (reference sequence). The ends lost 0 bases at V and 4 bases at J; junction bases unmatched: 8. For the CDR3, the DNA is TGCAGTGCTAGAGATTGGGCAGGGGGCCTATACGAGCAGTACTTC. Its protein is CSARDWAGGLYEQYF.

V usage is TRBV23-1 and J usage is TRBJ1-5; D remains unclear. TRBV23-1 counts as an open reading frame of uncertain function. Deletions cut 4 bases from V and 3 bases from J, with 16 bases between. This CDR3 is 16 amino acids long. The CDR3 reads CASSPHRTDLNQPQHF. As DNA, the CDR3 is TGCGCCAGCAGTCCTCACCGCACAGACCTCAATCAGCCCCAGCATTTT.

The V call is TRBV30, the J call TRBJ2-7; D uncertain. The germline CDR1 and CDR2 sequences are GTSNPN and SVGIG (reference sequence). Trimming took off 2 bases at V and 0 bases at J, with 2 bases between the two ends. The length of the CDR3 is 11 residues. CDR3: CAWSFSYEQYF. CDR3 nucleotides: TGTGCCTGGAGTTTCTCCTACGAGCAGTACTTC.

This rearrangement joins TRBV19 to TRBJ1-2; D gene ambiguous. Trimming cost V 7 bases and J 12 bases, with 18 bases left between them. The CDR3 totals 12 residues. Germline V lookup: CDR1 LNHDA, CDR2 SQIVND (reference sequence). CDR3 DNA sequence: TGTGCCAGTATTGGTAATAACCGGATGGACACCTTC. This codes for CASIGNNRMDTF. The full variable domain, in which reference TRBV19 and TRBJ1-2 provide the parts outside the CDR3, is DGGITQSPKYLFRKEGQNVTLSCEQNLNHDAMYWYRQDPGQGLRLIYYSQIVNDFQKGDIAEGYSVSREKKESFPLTVTSAQKNPTAFYLCASIGNNRMDTFGSGTRLTVV.

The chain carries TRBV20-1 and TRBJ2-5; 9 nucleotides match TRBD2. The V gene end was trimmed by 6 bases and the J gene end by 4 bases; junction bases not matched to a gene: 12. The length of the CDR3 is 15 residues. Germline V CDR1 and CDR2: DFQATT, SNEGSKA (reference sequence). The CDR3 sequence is CSALGGGASAETQYF. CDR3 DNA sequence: TGCAGTGCCCTCGGCGGGGGGGCTTCAGCAGAGACCCAGTACTTC.

The CDR3 protein is CASSFSHNSYEQYF. As DNA, the CDR3 is TGTGCCAGCAGCTTTTCCCACAACTCCTACGAGCAGTACTTC. This chain joins TRBV5-4 and TRBJ2-7; the D is unclear. Germline CDR1 is SGHNT and CDR2 is YYREEE (reference sequence). V lost 2 bases and J lost 0, with 9 bases in between. This CDR3 has 14 residues.

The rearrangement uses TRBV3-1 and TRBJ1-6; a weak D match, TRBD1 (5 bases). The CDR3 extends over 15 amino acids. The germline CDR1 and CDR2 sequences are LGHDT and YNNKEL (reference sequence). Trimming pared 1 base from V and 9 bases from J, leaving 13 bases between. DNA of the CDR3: TGTGCCAGCAGCCAAGCTCTGCCCGGGGGTTCACCCCTCCACTTT. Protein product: CASSQALPGGSPLHF.

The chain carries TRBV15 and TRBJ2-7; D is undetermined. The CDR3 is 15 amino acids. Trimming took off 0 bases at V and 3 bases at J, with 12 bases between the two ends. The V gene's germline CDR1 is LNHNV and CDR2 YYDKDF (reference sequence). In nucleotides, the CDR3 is TGTGCCACCAGCAGAGAAGTCCAGGAGTACTACGAGCAGTACTTC. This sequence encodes CATSREVQEYYEQYF.

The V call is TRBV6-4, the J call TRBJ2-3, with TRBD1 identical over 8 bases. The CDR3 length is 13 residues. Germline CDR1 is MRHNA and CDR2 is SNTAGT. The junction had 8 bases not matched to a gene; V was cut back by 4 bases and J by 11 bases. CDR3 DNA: TGTGCCAGCAGTGGTGACAGGGGATTAGGGCAGTATTTT. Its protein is CASSGDRGLGQYF.

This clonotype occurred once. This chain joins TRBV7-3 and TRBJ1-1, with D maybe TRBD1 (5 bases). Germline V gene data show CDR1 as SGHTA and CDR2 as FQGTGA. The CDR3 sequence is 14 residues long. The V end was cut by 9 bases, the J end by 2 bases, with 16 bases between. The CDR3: CASSPGRGNTEAFF. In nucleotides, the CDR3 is TGTGCCAGTTCTCCGGGACGGGGAAACACTGAAGCTTTCTTT.

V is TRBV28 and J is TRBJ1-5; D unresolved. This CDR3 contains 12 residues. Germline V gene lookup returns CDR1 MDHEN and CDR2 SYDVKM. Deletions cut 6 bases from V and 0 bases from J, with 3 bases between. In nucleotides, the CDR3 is TGTGCCAGCAGGGTTAGCAATCAGCCCCAGCATTTT. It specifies CASRVSNQPQHF. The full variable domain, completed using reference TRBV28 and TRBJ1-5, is DVKVTQSSRYLVKRTGEKVFLECVQDMDHENMFWYRQDPGLGLRLIYFSYDVKMKEKGDIPEGYSVSREKKERFSLILESASTNQTSMYLCASRVSNQPQHFGDGTRLSIL.

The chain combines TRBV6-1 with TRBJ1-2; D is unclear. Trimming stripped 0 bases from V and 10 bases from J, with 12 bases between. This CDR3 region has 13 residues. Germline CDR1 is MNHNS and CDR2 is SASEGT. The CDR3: CASSEAAPRVYTF. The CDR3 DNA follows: TGTGCCAGCAGTGAAGCCGCCCCGCGTGTCTACACCTTC.

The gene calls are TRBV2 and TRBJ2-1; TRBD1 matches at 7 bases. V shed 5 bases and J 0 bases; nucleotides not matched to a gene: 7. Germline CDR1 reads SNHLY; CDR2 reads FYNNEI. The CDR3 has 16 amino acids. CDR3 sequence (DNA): TGTGCCAGCAGTCCTGCCGGGACAGTCTCCTACAATGAGCAGTTCTTC. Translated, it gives CASSPAGTVSYNEQFF.

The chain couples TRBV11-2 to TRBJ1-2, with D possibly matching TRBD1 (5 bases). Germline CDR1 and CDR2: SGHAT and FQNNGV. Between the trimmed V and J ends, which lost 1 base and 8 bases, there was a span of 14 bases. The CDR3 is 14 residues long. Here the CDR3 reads CASSLGTSGEGYTF. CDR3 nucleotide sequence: TGTGCCAGCAGCTTAGGTACCTCGGGGGAGGGCTACACCTTC.

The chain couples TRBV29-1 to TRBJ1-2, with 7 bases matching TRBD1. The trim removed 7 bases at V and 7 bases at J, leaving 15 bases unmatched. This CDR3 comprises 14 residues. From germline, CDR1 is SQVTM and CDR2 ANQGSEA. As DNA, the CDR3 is TGCAGCGGGACGGGACAGAGTCCCGGGAGTGGCTACACCTTC. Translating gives CSGTGQSPGSGYTF.

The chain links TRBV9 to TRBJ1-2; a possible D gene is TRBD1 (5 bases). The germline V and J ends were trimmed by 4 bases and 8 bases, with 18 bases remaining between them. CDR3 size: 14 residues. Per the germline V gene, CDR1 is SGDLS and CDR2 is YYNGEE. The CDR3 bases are TGTGCCAGCAGCTCCCTCCCCGGGGGAGAAGGCTACACCTTC. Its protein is CASSSLPGGEGYTF.

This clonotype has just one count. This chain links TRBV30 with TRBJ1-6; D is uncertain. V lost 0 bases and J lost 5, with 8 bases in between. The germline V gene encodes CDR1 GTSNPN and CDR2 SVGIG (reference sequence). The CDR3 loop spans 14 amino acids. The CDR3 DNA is TGTGCCTGGAGTGTACAAAGGGATAATTCACCCCTCCACTTT. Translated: CAWSVQRDNSPLHF.